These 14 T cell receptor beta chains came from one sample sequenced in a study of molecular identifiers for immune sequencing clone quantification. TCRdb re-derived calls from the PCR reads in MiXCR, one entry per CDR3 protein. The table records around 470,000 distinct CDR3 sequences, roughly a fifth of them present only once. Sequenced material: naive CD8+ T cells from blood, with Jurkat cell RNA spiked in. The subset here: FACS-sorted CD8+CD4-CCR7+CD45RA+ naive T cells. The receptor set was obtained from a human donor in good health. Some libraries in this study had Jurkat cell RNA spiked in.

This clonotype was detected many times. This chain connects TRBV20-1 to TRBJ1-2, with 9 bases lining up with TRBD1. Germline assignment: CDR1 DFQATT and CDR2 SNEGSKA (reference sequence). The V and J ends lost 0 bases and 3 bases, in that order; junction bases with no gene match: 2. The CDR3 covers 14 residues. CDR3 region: CSARDRDRDYGYTF. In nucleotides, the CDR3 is TGCAGTGCTAGAGATCGGGACAGGGACTATGGCTACACCTTC.

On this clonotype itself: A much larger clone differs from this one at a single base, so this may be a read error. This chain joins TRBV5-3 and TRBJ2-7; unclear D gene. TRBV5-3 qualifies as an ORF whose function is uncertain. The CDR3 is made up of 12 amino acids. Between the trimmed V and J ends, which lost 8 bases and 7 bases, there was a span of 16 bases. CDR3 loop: CASSPTIREQYF. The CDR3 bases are TGTGCCAGCAGCCCCACCATTCGGGAGCAGTACTTC.

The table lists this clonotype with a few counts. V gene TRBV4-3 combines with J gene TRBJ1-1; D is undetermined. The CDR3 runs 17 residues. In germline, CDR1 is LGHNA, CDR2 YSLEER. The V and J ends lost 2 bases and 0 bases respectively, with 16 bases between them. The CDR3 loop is CASSQSLVAKMNTEAFF. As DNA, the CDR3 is TGCGCCAGCAGCCAATCCCTGGTTGCGAAAATGAACACTGAAGCTTTCTTT.

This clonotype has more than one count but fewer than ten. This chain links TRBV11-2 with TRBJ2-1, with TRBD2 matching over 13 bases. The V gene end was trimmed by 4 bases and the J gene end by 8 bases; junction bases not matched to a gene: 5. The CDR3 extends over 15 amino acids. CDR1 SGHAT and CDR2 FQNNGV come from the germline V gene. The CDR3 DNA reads TGTGCCAGCAGCTCACTAGCGGGAGGGGGCGATGAGCAGTTCTTC. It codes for CASSSLAGGGDEQFF.

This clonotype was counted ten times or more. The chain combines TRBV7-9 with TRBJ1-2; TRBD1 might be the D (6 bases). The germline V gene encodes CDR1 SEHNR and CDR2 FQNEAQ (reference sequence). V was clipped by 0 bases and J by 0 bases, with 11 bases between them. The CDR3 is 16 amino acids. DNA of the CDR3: TGTGCCAGCAGCTTAGCCAGGACAGAAGCTAACTATGGCTACACCTTC. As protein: CASSLARTEANYGYTF.

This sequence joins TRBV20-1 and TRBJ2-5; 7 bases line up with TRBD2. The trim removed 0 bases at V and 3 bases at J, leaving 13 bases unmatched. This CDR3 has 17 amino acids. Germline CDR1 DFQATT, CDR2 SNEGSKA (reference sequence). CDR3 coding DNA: TGCAGTGCTAGAGACCCCCTAGCGGAAAGAGTTGAAGAGACCCAGTACTTC. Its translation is CSARDPLAERVEETQYF.

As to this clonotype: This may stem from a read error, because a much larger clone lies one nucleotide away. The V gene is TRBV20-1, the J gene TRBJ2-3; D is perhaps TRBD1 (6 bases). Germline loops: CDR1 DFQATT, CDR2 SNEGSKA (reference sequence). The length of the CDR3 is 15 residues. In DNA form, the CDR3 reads TGCAGCTTCGTAGATCAGGGGTTCCCCACAGATACGCAGTATTTT. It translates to CSFVDQGFPTDTQYF.

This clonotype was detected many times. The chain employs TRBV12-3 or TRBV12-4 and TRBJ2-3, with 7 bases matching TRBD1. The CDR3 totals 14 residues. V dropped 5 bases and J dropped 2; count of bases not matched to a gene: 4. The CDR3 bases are TGTGCCAGCAGTCAGGGACAGCACACAGATACGCAGTATTTT. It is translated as CASSQGQHTDTQYF.

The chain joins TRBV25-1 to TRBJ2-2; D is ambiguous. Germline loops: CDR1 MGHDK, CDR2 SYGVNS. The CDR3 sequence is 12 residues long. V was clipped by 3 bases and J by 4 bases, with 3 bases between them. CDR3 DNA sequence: TGTGCCAGCAGTGAGAGCACCGGGGAGCTGTTTTTT. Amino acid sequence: CASSESTGELFF. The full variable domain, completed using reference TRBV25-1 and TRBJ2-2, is EADIYQTPRYLVIGTGKKITLECSQTMGHDKMYWYQQDPGMELHLIHYSYGVNSTEKGDLSSESTVSRIRTEHFPLTLESARPSHTSQYLCASSESTGELFFGEGSRLTVL.

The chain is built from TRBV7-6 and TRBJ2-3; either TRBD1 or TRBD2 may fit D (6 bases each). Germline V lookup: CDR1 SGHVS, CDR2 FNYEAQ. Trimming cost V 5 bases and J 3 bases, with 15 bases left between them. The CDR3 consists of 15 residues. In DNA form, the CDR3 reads TGTGCCAGCAGCCGGGGGTGGGGGCCGACAGATACGCAGTATTTT. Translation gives CASSRGWGPTDTQYF.

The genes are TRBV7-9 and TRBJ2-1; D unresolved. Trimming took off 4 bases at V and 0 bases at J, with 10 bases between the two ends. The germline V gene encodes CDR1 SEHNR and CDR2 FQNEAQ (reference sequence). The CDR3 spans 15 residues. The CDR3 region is CASSSETDSYNEQFF. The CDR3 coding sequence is TGTGCCAGCAGCTCAGAGACCGACTCCTACAATGAGCAGTTCTTC.

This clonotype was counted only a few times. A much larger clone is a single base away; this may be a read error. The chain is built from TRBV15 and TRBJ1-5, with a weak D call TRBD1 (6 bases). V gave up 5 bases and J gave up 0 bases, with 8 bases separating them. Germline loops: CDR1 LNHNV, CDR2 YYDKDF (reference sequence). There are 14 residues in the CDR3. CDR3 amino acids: CATSPGASNQPQHF. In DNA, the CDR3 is TGTGCCACCAGCCCGGGGGCTAGCAATCAGCCCCAGCATTTT. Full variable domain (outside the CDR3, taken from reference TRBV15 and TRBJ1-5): DAMVIQNPRYQVTQFGKPVTLSCSQTLNHNVMYWYQQKSSQAPKLLFHYYDKDFNNEADTPDNFQSRRPNTSFCFLDIRSPGLGDTAMYLCATSPGASNQPQHFGDGTRLSIL.

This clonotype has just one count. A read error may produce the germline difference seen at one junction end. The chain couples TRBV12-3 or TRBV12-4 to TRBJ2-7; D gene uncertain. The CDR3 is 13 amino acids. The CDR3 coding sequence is TGTGCCGGCAGTTTAGAGCCGGCCTACGAGCAGTACTTC. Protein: CAGSLEPAYEQYF.

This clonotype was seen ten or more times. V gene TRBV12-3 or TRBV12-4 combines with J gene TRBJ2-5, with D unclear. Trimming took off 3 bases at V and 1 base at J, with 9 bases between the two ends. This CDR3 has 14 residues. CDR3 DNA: TGTGCCAGCAGTTTTCAGGACCCCCAAGAGACCCAGTACTTC. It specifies CASSFQDPQETQYF.